Given below is one TCR beta chain in context. Its antigen remains unidentified. The input lacks base qualities; no much larger clone sits a single base away. This sample's time point label indicates: about 28 days (+/-7) after the second vaccine dose. AZD1222 recipients with second doses at about 4 weeks or about 12 weeks were pooled, because spike-specific TCR depth and breadth did not differ between schedules. Vaccinee samples were obtained from the UK trials COV001 and COV002, which included a single-blind randomized controlled phase 2/3 trial of AZD1222 (ChAdOx1 nCoV-19) in healthy adults. Trial participant PBMC samples were collected at day 0 and day 28 after the second dose for TCRbeta chain sequencing. This entry comes from a study of T cell responses to AZD1222 COVID-19 vaccine (dated by TCRdb to the early 2020s). Broadly, across the study: TCR sequencing covered 233 trial participants: about 210 given two doses of AZD1222 and 26 given two doses of MenACWY control vaccine. Trial participants were enrolled by age into 18-55, 56-69 and 70-plus year subgroups, with roughly 160, 29 and 62 TCR-sequenced participants respectively.

V and J are truncated by 7 bases and 2 bases respectively, leaving an intervening sequence of 17 bases. Including the terminal cysteine and phenylalanine, the CDR3 comprises 15 residues. Only the CDR3 region is kept as DNA, spanning 45 bases read in frame from base 1. For CDR1 and CDR2, the germline V gene lists MDHEN and SYDVKM. Findings and caveats that apply to the study as a whole: In the small 56-69-year group, the increase in depth fell short of significance, most likely because of low power. Spike-specific TCR breadth and depth rose significantly after two AZD1222 doses compared with day 0 and with MenACWY recipients. Reportedly, almost half of the unique spike-specific TCRs recognized epitopes lying outside the regions that are mutated in the B.1.351 and B.1.1.7 variants. Vaccine-associated CD4 TCRs spanned the whole spike protein, with dominant responses in regions 160-218 and 743-854. Participants were mostly white British and included more females than males, and it was suggested by the authors that clonal diversity may have been underestimated. Only five or six AZD1222 recipients were SARS-CoV-2 seropositive at baseline, limiting conclusions about previously exposed vaccinees. Because no samples from the day 14 peak response were available, repertoires could be characterized only after the peak T cell response.

The CDR3 regions of human TCRbeta chains were subjected to immunosequencing. The study's own analysis went as follows. Repertoire TCRs were matched against a reference library of SARS-CoV-2-specific TCRs generated with the MIRA antigen-specificity platform. Breadth was defined as the fraction of unique TCRs that were SARS-CoV-2-associated, and depth was defined as the fraction of total T cells that were SARS-CoV-2-associated. Using the MIRA data, every spike-specific TCR was mapped to the spike region that the TCR reacted to and assigned to either a CD4 or a CD8 class. Log10-transformed breadth and depth values were compared by one-way ANOVA with Sidak's multiple comparisons tests. The source is immuneACCESS, and TCRdb retained only in-frame sequences with V and J called. Part of the clones is not carried over; for the studies checked, unresolved V genes explain less than half of this, and the remainder is unexplained. The V and J calls and the clone size are those of that table, but D and trimming were determined from the DNA. This sample holds about 110,000 clones; under 95% were observed only once. Roughly 6.2% of the sample comes from the top ten.

Sequenced material: peripheral blood, taken 28 days after the second AZD1222 dose. The sequence came from an adult who received the AZD1222 COVID-19 vaccine. The chain is assembled from TRBV28 and TRBJ1-2; the D gene lacks a confident call. This receptor has the CDR3 CASNWKRARNYGYTF. In nucleotide form, the sequence is TGTGCCAGCAACTGGAAGAGGGCACGGAACTATGGCTACACCTTC.